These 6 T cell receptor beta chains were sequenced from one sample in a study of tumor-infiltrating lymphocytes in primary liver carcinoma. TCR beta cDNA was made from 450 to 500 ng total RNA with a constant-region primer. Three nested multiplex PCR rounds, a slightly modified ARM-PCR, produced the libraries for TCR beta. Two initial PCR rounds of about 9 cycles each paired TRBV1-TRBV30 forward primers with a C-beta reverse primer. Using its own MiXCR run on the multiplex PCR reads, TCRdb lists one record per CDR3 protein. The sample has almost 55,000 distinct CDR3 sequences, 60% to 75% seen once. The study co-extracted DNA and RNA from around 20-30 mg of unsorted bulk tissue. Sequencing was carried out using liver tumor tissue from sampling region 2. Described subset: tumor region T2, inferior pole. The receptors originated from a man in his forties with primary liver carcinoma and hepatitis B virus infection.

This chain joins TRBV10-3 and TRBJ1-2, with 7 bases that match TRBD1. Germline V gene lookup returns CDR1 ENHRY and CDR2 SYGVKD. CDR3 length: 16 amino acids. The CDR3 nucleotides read TGTACGATCAGTGGCAGCGCCGCCGGGACAGACTATGGCTACACCTTC. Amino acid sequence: CTISGSAAGTDYGYTF.

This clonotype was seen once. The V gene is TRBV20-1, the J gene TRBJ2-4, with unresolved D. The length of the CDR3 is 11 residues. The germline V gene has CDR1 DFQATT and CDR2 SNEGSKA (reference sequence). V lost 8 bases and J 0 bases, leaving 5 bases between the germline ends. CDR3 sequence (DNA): TGCAGTCCCCTAGCCAAAAACATTCAGTACTTC. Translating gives CSPLAKNIQYF.

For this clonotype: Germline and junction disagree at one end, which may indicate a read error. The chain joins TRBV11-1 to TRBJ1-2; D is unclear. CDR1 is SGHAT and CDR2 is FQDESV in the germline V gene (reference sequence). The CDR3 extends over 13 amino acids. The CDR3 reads CASSLPGNYAYAF. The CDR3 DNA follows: TGTGCCAGCAGTCTCCCGGGCAACTATGCCTACGCCTTC.

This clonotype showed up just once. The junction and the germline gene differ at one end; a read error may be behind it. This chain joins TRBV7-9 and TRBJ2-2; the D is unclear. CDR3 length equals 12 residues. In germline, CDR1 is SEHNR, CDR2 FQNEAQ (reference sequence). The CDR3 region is CASSFNSVELVF. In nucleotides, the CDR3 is TGTGCCAGCAGCTTTAACAGCGTGGAGCTGGTTTTT.

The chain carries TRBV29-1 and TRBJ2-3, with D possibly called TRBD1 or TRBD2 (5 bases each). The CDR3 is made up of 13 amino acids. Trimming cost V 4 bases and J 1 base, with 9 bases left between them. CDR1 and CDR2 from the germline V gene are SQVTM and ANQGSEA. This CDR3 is CSVGGEGTDTQYF. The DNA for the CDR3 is TGCAGCGTTGGAGGGGAAGGCACAGATACGCAGTATTTT.

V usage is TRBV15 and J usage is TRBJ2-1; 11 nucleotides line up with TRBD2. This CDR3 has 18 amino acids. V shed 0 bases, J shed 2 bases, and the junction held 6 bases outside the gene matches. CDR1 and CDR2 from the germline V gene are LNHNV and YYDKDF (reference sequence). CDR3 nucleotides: TGTGCCACCAGCAGAGAGCTAGCGGGAGGTGGGCCCTACAATGAGCAGTTCTTC. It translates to CATSRELAGGGPYNEQFF.